This T cell receptor (beta chain) appears in the sequencing data of a study of T-cell memory formation after mild COVID-19. This clonotype was recorded many times. TCRdb fed the 5' RACE reads into MiXCR, producing one record per CDR3 protein. The sample contains about 240,000 distinct CDR3 sequences, around 10% of which appear only once. Trimming pared 3 bases from V and 1 base from J, leaving 6 bases between. Germline V CDR1 and CDR2: SNHLY, FYNNEI. This CDR3 is built from 13 residues. The rearrangement joins TRBV2 to TRBJ2-5; D is unresolved. Sequencing was done on a sample of PBMCs or a T cell subset sorted from them (not recorded which). The TCR originated in a young man who had mild COVID-19 (a few samples of this study predate the infection). Cell type and time point are not known. CDR3 coding DNA: TGTGCCAGCAGTGACGTGGGCCAAGAGACCCAGTACTTC. Protein sequence: CASSDVGQETQYF.